This T cell receptor beta chain was sequenced for a study of cytomegalovirus exposure and HLA in healthy donors. Study background: Drawn from HLA-typed donors, about 82 million unique TCRs were held in an early data release.

The study ran its PCR with 60 Vbeta and 13 Jbeta primers. Profiled with immunoSEQ multiplex PCR; TCRdb holds only in-frame clones, not every one. The sample holds some 150,000 clones, 80% seen once. CDR1 is SGHRS and CDR2 is YFSETQ in the germline V gene. The V gene lost 0 bases and the J gene lost 2 bases, with 8 bases spanning the gap. This CDR3 spans 14 amino acids. The sequence derives from a man younger than 45 in good health and CMV-seronegative. The V and J genes are TRBV5-1 and TRBJ2-5, with no clear D. Sequenced sample: PBMCs. CDR3 sequence reads: CASSLARQQETQYF. CDR3 sequence (DNA): TGCGCCAGCAGCTTGGCCCGTCAGCAAGAGACCCAGTACTTC.